The sequence of this TCR beta chain was determined in a study of PD-L1 blockade in urothelial cancer. The CDR3 spans 14 residues. CDR1 and CDR2 (germline): SGHRS, YFSETQ. With 1 base removed from V and 5 bases from J, the gap between germline ends came to 12 bases. Regarding time point: pretreatment peripheral blood. Produced via immunoSEQ multiplex PCR; TCRdb's table is partial and in-frame only. The sample shows 90,000 or so clones, roughly 89% of them seen only once. This clone was counted a single time. This sample comprised PBMCs, obtained around atezolizumab (anti-PD-L1) treatment. This TCR was sampled from a man in his 60s with urothelial cancer. The chain couples TRBV5-1 to TRBJ2-5, with D possibly TRBD2 on 7 matching bases. CDR3 DNA: TGCGCCAGCAGCTTGTCGGGGGGCCCCGAGACCCAGTACTTC. Translating it yields CASSLSGGPETQYF.